Below are 21 T cell receptor beta chains sequenced from a single sample in a study of CD8 T cells in ankylosing spondylitis. Overall study findings and caveats: A TCR beta motif of seven or eight highly homologous variants appeared characteristic of ankylosing spondylitis blood.

Their recognized antigens are unknown. TCRdb reanalysed the 5' RACE reads using MiXCR and keeps one entry per CDR3 protein. Of fewer than 400,000 distinct CDR3 sequences listed, around 7.6% are singletons. The sample was blood, either unsorted or a sorted T cell fraction (not recorded which). These receptors came from a male donor with ankylosing spondylitis.

The chain uses TRBV28 and TRBJ1-1; 9 bases are a match to TRBD1. With V trimmed by 8 bases and J by 4 bases, 11 bases remained unmatched. CDR1 is MDHEN and CDR2 is SYDVKM in the germline V gene. CDR3 length equals 15 residues. The CDR3 DNA follows: TGTGCCAGCCGAACCCCGACAGGGGGTATCACTGAAGCTTTCTTT. This gives the protein CASRTPTGGITEAFF.

This chain links TRBV5-1 with TRBJ1-3; D call uncertain. This CDR3 region has 14 residues. Germline V lookup: CDR1 SGHRS, CDR2 YFSETQ. Between the trimmed V and J ends, which lost 1 base and 7 bases, there was a span of 12 bases. Written as DNA, the CDR3 is TGCGCCAGCAGCTTGAATCTCTATCGGAACACCATATATTTT. The encoded protein is CASSLNLYRNTIYF.

V is TRBV12-3 or TRBV12-4 and J is TRBJ2-7, with D perhaps given as TRBD1 or TRBD2 (6 bases each). The V end was cut by 6 bases, the J end by 7 bases, with 13 bases between. The CDR3 is 12 residues long. The CDR3 spells CASRRGAGEQYF. The CDR3, as DNA: TGTGCCAGCAGAAGGGGGGCGGGAGAGCAGTACTTC.

This clonotype turned up a few times. This rearrangement joins TRBV10-3 to TRBJ2-1; the D gene is possibly TRBD2 (6 bases). Germline lookup yields CDR1 ENHRY and CDR2 SYGVKD. Trimming cost V 3 bases and J 6 bases, with 18 bases left between them. CDR3 length: 16 residues. The CDR3 reads CAISDSGAPRFNEQFF. The CDR3 region has the DNA TGTGCCATCAGTGATAGCGGAGCTCCCCGCTTCAATGAGCAGTTCTTC.

This clonotype was seen ten or more times. J is TRBJ2-7 and V is TRBV27, with 8 bases aligning to TRBD2. Trimming cost V 1 base and J 4 bases; bases outside gene matches: 6. This CDR3 region has 15 residues. The germline V gene encodes CDR1 MNHEY and CDR2 SMNVEV (reference sequence). The CDR3 DNA is TGTGCCAGCAGTTTATTTGGGACTAGTACGTACGAGCAGTACTTC. This translates into CASSLFGTSTYEQYF.

There are many counts of this clonotype. V and J are TRBV29-1 and TRBJ2-4; 11 nucleotides agree with TRBD1. After removal of 8 bases from V and 6 bases from J, the junction contained 6 bases not matched to a gene. CDR1 is SQVTM, CDR2 ANQGSEA, per germline. CDR3 length: 13 residues. The CDR3 here is CSTRTGGGNIQYF. CDR3 DNA sequence: TGCAGCACCAGGACAGGGGGCGGAAACATTCAGTACTTC. The variable domain in full, with the rest retrieved from reference TRBV29-1 and TRBJ2-4, is SAVISQKPSRDICQRGTSLTIQCQVDSQVTMMFWYRQQPGQSLTLIATANQGSEATYESGFVIDKFPISRPNLTFSTLTVSNMSPEDSSIYLCSTRTGGGNIQYFGAGTRLSVL.

This chain joins TRBV4-2 and TRBJ1-6; D is perhaps TRBD1 (6 bases). The V gene's germline CDR1 is LGHNA and CDR2 YNFKEQ. V lost 5 bases to trimming and J lost 7 bases, with 15 bases between them. The CDR3 contains 15 residues. The CDR3 bases are TGTGCCAGCAGCAATACCGGAGACAGGAATTCACCCCTCCACTTT. Translating gives CASSNTGDRNSPLHF.

There are a few counts of this clonotype. The chain recombines TRBV28 with TRBJ2-1; perhaps TRBD1 as D (5 bases). The CDR3 sequence is 12 residues long. V dropped 6 bases and J dropped 8 bases, with 11 bases sitting between them. Germline-derived CDR1 and CDR2 are MDHEN and SYDVKM. DNA of the CDR3: TGTGCCAGCAGAGTAACAGGCCATGAGCAGTTCTTC. Translated, it gives CASRVTGHEQFF.

The chain recombines TRBV20-1 with TRBJ2-3; 14 bases fit TRBD2. Trimming took 5 bases from V and 4 from J; bases not matched to a gene: 11. The germline gives CDR1 DFQATT, CDR2 SNEGSKA (reference sequence). The CDR3 runs 17 residues. CDR3 in amino acids: CSAPTPGLAGASDTQYF. In DNA form, the CDR3 reads TGCAGTGCTCCTACCCCGGGACTAGCGGGAGCCTCAGATACGCAGTATTTT.

This clonotype was detected many times. The rearrangement links TRBV29-1 to TRBJ1-4, with D perhaps matching TRBD1 (6 bases). The length of the CDR3 is 15 residues. Germline CDR1 and CDR2: SQVTM and ANQGSEA. V lost 4 bases to trimming and J lost 4 bases, with 16 bases between them. The CDR3 loop reads CSVAPPQGYNEKLFF. As DNA, the CDR3 is TGCAGCGTTGCCCCGCCACAGGGTTATAATGAAAAACTGTTTTTT.

This clonotype was seen a single time. This clone may be a read error of a much larger clone one base away. The V gene is TRBV12-3 or TRBV12-4, the J gene TRBJ1-6; D is perhaps TRBD1 (5 bases). The CDR3 extends over 19 amino acids. CDR3 residues: CASCLLEGRLSSYNSPLHF. CDR3 DNA sequence: TGTGCCAGCTGTTTATTGGAGGGGCGCTTGAGCTCCTATAATTCACCCCTCCACTTT.

The CDR3 region has the DNA TGTGCCAGCAGCTTGGGGGACGGGAACCAGTACTTC. Its translation: CASSLGDGNQYF. The V and J genes are TRBV7-9 and TRBJ2-7; TRBD1 or TRBD2 may be the D gene (5 bases each). CDR3 length equals 12 residues. Germline V gives CDR1 SEHNR, CDR2 FQNEAQ (reference sequence). V gave up 3 bases and J gave up 10 bases, with 13 bases separating them.

This clonotype was detected ten times or more. This chain joins TRBV29-1 and TRBJ2-1; D uncertain. The CDR3 is made up of 9 amino acids. V was cut by 4 bases and J by 8 bases, with 3 bases left in between. Germline V gene data show CDR1 as SQVTM and CDR2 as ANQGSEA. CDR3 DNA sequence: TGCAGCGTTGGGTATGAGCAGTTCTTC. It specifies CSVGYEQFF.

This clonotype was detected many times. The chain couples TRBV6-1 to TRBJ2-1; 10 positions agree with TRBD2. This CDR3 spans 15 amino acids. Trimming took 3 bases from V and 4 from J; bases not matched to a gene: 3. From germline, CDR1 is MNHNS and CDR2 SASEGT. Here the CDR3 reads CASSEEAGGYNEQFF. The CDR3 DNA follows: TGTGCCAGCAGTGAGGAAGCGGGAGGGTACAATGAGCAGTTCTTC.

This clonotype has more than one count but fewer than ten. One junction end does not reproduce the germline sequence, and a read error may be involved. This chain links TRBV24-1 with TRBJ2-6; the D is unclear. The CDR3 consists of 14 residues. Germline V lookup: CDR1 KGHDR, CDR2 SFDVKD. Here the CDR3 reads CATSDYSEANVLTF. In nucleotides, the CDR3 is TGTGCCACCAGTGATTACTCTGAGGCCAACGTCCTGACTTTC.

The V gene is TRBV5-5, the J gene TRBJ2-7; 14 bases fit TRBD2. From germline, CDR1 is SGHKS and CDR2 YYEKEE (reference sequence). V lost 4 bases, J lost 2 bases, and 5 bases stayed unmatched. This CDR3 has 16 residues. The CDR3: CASSPTGLAGAYEQYF. As DNA, the CDR3 is TGTGCCAGCAGCCCTACGGGACTAGCGGGAGCCTACGAGCAGTACTTC.

As DNA, the CDR3 is TGTGCCAGTAGTATGCGCGGGGACTCCTACGAGCAGTACTTC. It translates to CASSMRGDSYEQYF. V and J are TRBV19 and TRBJ2-7; maybe TRBD2 (6 bases). Trimming took off 3 bases at V and 0 bases at J, with 9 bases between the two ends. Germline V lookup: CDR1 LNHDA, CDR2 SQIVND (reference sequence). This CDR3 has 14 residues.

In this sample, this clonotype turned up many times. The chain uses TRBV5-1 and TRBJ2-7; D perhaps matches TRBD2 (6 bases). Deletions cut 1 base from V and 5 bases from J, with 13 bases between. CDR1 and CDR2 from the germline V gene are SGHRS and YFSETQ. The CDR3 runs 14 residues. This CDR3 reads CASSLLGGIDEQYF. In DNA form, the CDR3 reads TGCGCCAGCAGCTTGCTGGGCGGGATCGACGAGCAGTACTTC.

This sequence joins TRBV27 and TRBJ1-5; D call uncertain. The germline V and J ends were trimmed by 1 base and 2 bases, with 15 bases remaining between them. Germline assignment: CDR1 MNHEY and CDR2 SMNVEV (reference sequence). This CDR3 comprises 17 residues. CDR3 sequence (DNA): TGTGCCAGCAGTTTATACCCCCGAACTGACGGCAATCAGCCCCAGCATTTT. This sequence encodes CASSLYPRTDGNQPQHF.

In nucleotides, the CDR3 is TGTGCCAGTATACAGGGGATGGGAGACATTCAGTACTTC. Translated, it gives CASIQGMGDIQYF. This rearrangement joins TRBV10-3 to TRBJ2-4, with 7 bases aligning to TRBD1. The CDR3 is 13 residues long. Germline CDR1 and CDR2: ENHRY and SYGVKD. The J segment lost 8 bases and the V segment lost 10 bases, leaving 11 bases of the junction unmatched.

This clonotype was seen ten or more times. The gene calls are TRBV29-1 and TRBJ1-2; D ambiguous. Trimming removed 2 bases at V and 3 bases at J, with 10 bases between. Per germline, CDR1 SQVTM and CDR2 ANQGSEA. The CDR3 has 13 residues. This chain's CDR3 is CSVEPNGDYGYTF. The CDR3 DNA follows: TGCAGCGTTGAACCCAACGGGGACTATGGCTACACCTTC.